This entry describes one TCR beta chain. The target of this receptor is not known. Base qualities were left out, and no much larger clone turns up one base away. At one collaborating source in Seattle, patients were enrolled during active infection and were followed longitudinally through the course of disease. Whole blood was collected in K2EDTA tubes by collaborating institutions according to the institutions' own protocols. Collaborator samples were shipped for TCRbeta analysis as frozen whole blood, isolated PBMCs, or DNA extracted from either sample type. The immunoSEQ Assay, a bias-controlled multiplex PCR, was used to amplify TCRbeta CDR3 regions from genomic DNA. The authors' pipeline ran thus. Nucleated cell counts per sample were estimated from amplification of reference gene primers within the assay. To quantify the absolute abundance of each unique TCRbeta CDR3 rearrangement, sequence reads were collapsed and filtered. Productive Simpson clonality was computed per sample as the square root of Simpson's diversity index over productive rearrangements. TCRdb carries this immuneACCESS record with in-frame sequences only. Its versions omit some clonotypes, under half of them owing to an unresolved V gene in the studies checked, with the rest unexplained. V, J and clone size derive from that table, while D and trimming were established from the DNA sequence. The sample table holds about 180,000 clones, of which more than 70% were seen once. The leading ten clones occupy around a sixth of the sample.

The source of the sample is a study of blood T cell repertoires in COVID-19 (dated by TCRdb to the early 2020s). Regarding the research as a whole: Collaborator samples came from the United States, Italy and Spain and covered acute and convalescent phases of COVID-19. The dataset comprised deeply sampled blood TCRbeta repertoires from subjects exposed to, actively infected with, or recovered from COVID-19. The samples were drawn from two sources: the first 160 participants of the ongoing ImmuneRACE study, and 1,000 to 1,500 subjects contributed by 6 global collaborators. The repertoires were released in a freely available public database meant as a resource for research on the immune response to SARS-CoV-2. The material from the prospective study consisted of cDNA or gDNA derived from T cells, B-cell-depleted T cells, or PBMCs. Where HLA class I and class II types were available, the types were taken from metadata supplied by the sample provider, not from assay-based typing. The sample metadata nearly always contained a de-identified subject ID, COVID-19 status, age in years and sex. On the study overall, not on this receptor specifically: How much clinical and demographic metadata was included differed by source and by participant, and the metadata was provided uncurated.

For CDR1 and CDR2, the germline V gene (reference sequence) lists LGHDT and YNNKEL. Unmatched junction bases come to 6, with V trimmed by 4 bases and J by 5 bases. Inclusive of the bounding cysteine and phenylalanine, the CDR3 is 16 residues long. Only the CDR3 DNA stays, 48 bases, in frame from base 1. Sequencing was done on a sample of peripheral blood. The chain joins TRBV3-1 (or the pseudogene TRBV3-2) to TRBJ2-5; 14 central bases correspond to TRBD2. The receptor was isolated from a person aged 70 to 85 with COVID-19, enrolled during active disease. The CDR3 reads CASSPGLAGVWETQYF. The bases are TGTGCCAGCAGCCCGGGACTAGCGGGAGTGTGGGAGACCCAGTACTTC.